The TCR beta chain under discussion was sequenced for a study of identical twins. The trim removed 5 bases at V and 3 bases at J, leaving 1 base unmatched. From germline, CDR1 is SNHLY and CDR2 FYNNEI. This CDR3 contains 12 residues. General study findings and limits: Among out-of-frame alpha sequences shared by twins, low generation probability occurred in excess.

In its sample, this clonotype was seen many times. Its antigen is still unknown. From the 5' RACE reads, TCRdb called clonotypes with MiXCR, one entry per CDR3 protein. The profile shows nearly 650,000 distinct CDR3 sequences, around 7.5% of them singletons. These data were also reused for a study on yellow fever vaccine responses in identical twins.

Sequenced input: PBMCs. The chain joins TRBV2 to TRBJ2-7, with TRBD1 identical over 7 bases. This TCR was recovered from a woman between 18 and 29 years old in good health. The DNA for the CDR3 is TGTGCCAGCAGTAGACAGGGCTACGAGCAGTACGTC. It encodes CASSRQGYEQYV.